This T cell receptor (beta chain) was captured by sequencing in a study of blood T cell repertoires in COVID-19. Background on the study: Nucleic acid was either cDNA or gDNA, and it came from T cells, B-cell-depleted T cells, or PBMCs.

The protocol was immunoSEQ multiplex PCR, while the TCRdb copy is restricted to in-frame clones and leaves out a portion. The data contain about 100,000 clones, 75% to 85% of them seen just once; the ten biggest clones take up about a sixth. This CDR3 is 16 amino acids long. The germline V gene encodes CDR1 SGDLS and CDR2 YYNGEE. V was trimmed by 3 bases and J by 3 bases, leaving 16 bases between them. The chain couples TRBV9 to TRBJ2-1; perhaps TRBD2 as D (6 bases). The receptor's source is a woman older than 75 with active or convalescent COVID-19. Sample: peripheral blood. The CDR3 loop is CASSAPSGTYYNEQFF. CDR3 nucleotides: TGTGCCAGCAGCGCCCCTTCTGGGACTTACTACAATGAGCAGTTCTTC.